This TCR beta chain was sequenced in a study of blood T cell repertoires in COVID-19. Study overall: Samples came from the United States, Italy and Spain, spanning acute and convalescent COVID-19. Sources were T cells, B-cell-depleted T cells, or PBMCs; the material itself was cDNA or gDNA.

Repertoires were generated with immunoSEQ multiplex PCR, while TCRdb's copy carries only in-frame clones and drops some. The repertoire holds 65,000 or so clones, around four fifths seen once, with about 10% in the top ten. This clone was recorded a few times. This CDR3 spans 14 amino acids. Trimming pared 6 bases from V and 6 bases from J, leaving 14 bases between. CDR1 MRHNA and CDR2 SNTAGT come from the germline V gene. The rearrangement links TRBV6-4 to TRBJ2-2; weak D call: TRBD1 (6 bases). The clonotype was recovered from a man aged 25-40 years with COVID-19, enrolled during active disease. The sequenced sample consisted of peripheral blood. The CDR3 is CASRESRGSGELFF. The CDR3 DNA reads TGTGCCAGCAGAGAAAGCAGGGGATCCGGGGAGCTGTTTTTT.